Sequencing of this TCR beta chain was carried out in a study of T cells in Graves' hyperthyroidism and ophthalmopathy. Researchers amplified the TCR beta CDR3 regions from RNA transcripts. The study used the HTBI primer set for a first-round RT-PCR of the TCR CDR3. TCRdb ran MiXCR on the multiplex PCR reads and lists one entry per CDR3 protein. The table records 500,000 or so distinct CDR3 sequences, about 16% of them present only once. Trimming took off 7 bases at V and 1 base at J, with 18 bases between the two ends. From germline, CDR1 is SGHVS and CDR2 FQNEAQ. The CDR3 runs 16 residues. This clonotype was detected a few times.

The V call is TRBV7-8, the J call TRBJ2-3; no clear D gene. This TCR was sampled from a woman in her thirties with Graves' ophthalmopathy. The sequencing sample was made of blood. CDR3 nucleotide sequence: TGTGCCAGCACTCACGGACGGGCAGCGCGCACAGATACGCAGTATTTT. The encoded protein is CASTHGRAARTDTQYF.